This TCR beta chain is from a study of tumor and adjacent non-tumor tissue in lung cancer. Study overall: There were approximately twelve adenocarcinoma, a couple of squamous cell carcinoma and 1 small cell lung cancer cases. Each sample yielded roughly 4.2 million productive TCRbeta reads on average.

The template was RNA from unsorted bulk tissue. Distant lung tissue was collected more than 3 cm away from the tumor edge. Study-wide findings and caveats: Tumor tissue had significantly higher TCR diversity than normal lung. Normal lung showed higher cumulative top 100 clone frequency than tumor.

This CDR3 region has 18 residues. The ends lost 3 bases at V and 0 bases at J; junction bases unmatched: 12. Germline V gene data show CDR1 as SGDLS and CDR2 as YYNGEE. Regarding this clonotype: The antigen remains unidentified.

The library came from three nested PCR rounds adapted from ARM-PCR protocols. TCRdb fed the multiplex PCR reads into MiXCR, producing one record per CDR3 protein. The sample lists about 90,000 distinct CDR3 sequences; 76% were seen once. This clonotype originated in a woman aged 45 to 65 with non-small cell lung cancer. Sequencing was carried out using distant non-tumor lung tissue. This chain uses TRBV9 with TRBJ2-1, with 7 bases identical to TRBD2. The CDR3 coding sequence is TGTGCCAGCAGCGAGCCTAGCGGTAAGCCGAACTCCTACAATGAGCAGTTCTTC. Its translation is CASSEPSGKPNSYNEQFF.